This T cell receptor beta chain was observed in a study of monozygotic twins with inflammatory bowel disease (dated by TCRdb to between 2018 and 2021). About the study as a whole: The full study comprised 28 monozygotic twin pairs: nine German pairs (four IBD-concordant, five IBD-discordant) and 19 IBD-discordant Danish pairs. Within discordant pairs, disease-associated traits were sought mainly by comparing IBD patients with their genetically identical healthy co-twins. Each individual had, on average, about 151 000 unique TCRalpha sequences and 181 000 unique TCRbeta sequences available for analysis.

About this clonotype: It has no known antigen specificity.

From each donor, a 2.5 ml peripheral blood sample was drawn into PAXgene tubes and stored at -80 degrees C. Without any T cell sorting, total RNA was extracted from whole blood using the PAXgene blood miRNA kit on an automated QIAcube. Peripheral blood from monozygotic twin pairs who were concordant or discordant for inflammatory bowel disease underwent deep TCRalpha and TCRbeta repertoire profiling using unique molecular barcoding. Smoking habits were recorded for all twin pairs, and individuals were classified as current, former or never smokers. From its cysteine to its phenylalanine, the CDR3 spans 15 amino acids. No DNA accompanies this entry. The germline V gene encodes CDR1 LGHDT and CDR2 YNNKEL (reference sequence). General conclusions and limits of the study: No single strong signal or clonotype linked to IBD turned up in the results, so the idea that one exists was not supported. Differing immunosuppressive treatments among patients may have added background noise and inter-individual variability to the repertoires. TCRbeta repertoire diversity, by inverse Simpson index, was decreased in IBD patients compared with their healthy co-twins. Compared with healthy twins, IBD patients had fewer clonotypes in common with other individuals, a difference most pronounced in patients showing signs of disease activity. The analysis was unable to tell different T cell subtypes apart. Repertoire similarity did not differ between concordant and discordant twins, possibly due to limited statistical power.

The library was obtained by 5' RACE. Preparation of each TCR library used 3,500 to 4,500 ng of total RNA. cDNA was synthesized with SMARTScribe reverse transcriptase in eight separate reactions per sample. Unique molecular identifiers containing a 6-nucleotide sample barcode were introduced through template switching during cDNA synthesis. TCRalpha and TCRbeta cDNA was amplified by two nested PCRs of about 15 and 9 cycles, with bead purification after each PCR. Before amplification, cDNA was treated with uracil DNA-glycosylase and purified using the QIAquick PCR purification kit. The second PCR added Illumina TruSeq-compatible adapters along with sample-specific barcodes. TapeStation and Qubit were used to check library quality and concentration, and around 5.3 ng of each library was pooled. The pooled libraries were sequenced with 2 x 100 bp reads and custom sequencing primers on an Illumina HiSeq2500 single-index Rapid Run. From the authors' description of their analysis: MiGEC version 1.2.6 was used for UMI-based consensus assembly, which corrected PCR and sequencing errors. MiXCR version 2.1.1 was used to carry out V(D)J alignment, clonotype assembly and CDR3 extraction. Gene usage, clonotype sharing and MAIT/NKT TCR abundance were normalised by analysing the top 1000, 10 000 and 20 000 clonotypes per sample. Diversity was computed as the inverse Simpson index with the vegan R package after downsampling to 27 000 UMIs. Paired Mann-Whitney U tests were applied to discordant twin pairs, and Benjamini-Hochberg correction was used for multiple testing. Each CDR3 protein sequence appears as one entry after TCRdb reprocessed the reads, and no DNA is included. The authors' filters were not applied to this entry. In this sample's table one finds fewer than 550,000 distinct CDR3 sequences. The ten largest clones take up roughly 2.5% of the sample.

Sequencing was done on a sample of blood. The chain is made from TRBV3-1 and TRBJ1-1. The receptor was derived from a human donor with ulcerative colitis or Crohn's disease, or a healthy co-twin of an affected twin (not recorded which). CDR3 region: CASRPVRTGNTEAFF.